This TCR beta chain was documented in a study of cytomegalovirus exposure and HLA in healthy donors. About this clone: A read error may produce the germline difference seen at one junction end.

This CDR3 spans 12 amino acids. CDR1 is SEHNR and CDR2 is FQNEAQ in the germline V gene (reference sequence). Both 60 Vbeta primers and 13 Jbeta primers went into the PCR. Assay: immunoSEQ multiplex PCR; the TCRdb copy retains only in-frame clones and omits some. The sample contains about 150,000 clones, 80% to 90% of which appear only once. The specimen was PBMCs. V usage is TRBV7-9 and J usage is TRBJ1-1, with D tentatively TRBD1 (5 bases). This TCR was sampled from a woman in her thirties or forties in good health and CMV-seropositive. CDR3 in DNA: TGTTCCAGCAGTGTGGAGGGGACTGAAGCTTTCTTT. Translated, it gives CSSSVEGTEAFF.